Listed below are T cell receptor beta chains from one sample, sequenced in a study of T cell responses to AZD1222 COVID-19 vaccine. The data were produced by immunoSEQ multiplex PCR, yet TCRdb's version contains in-frame clones alone and is incomplete. This sample has about 72,000 clones, with 70% to 90% found just once. Sequenced material: peripheral blood, taken on day 0 of AZD1222 vaccination. The receptors stem from an adult in good health. The CDR3 runs from the conserved cysteine through the conserved F or W. Fields, in order: V gene, CDR3 protein.

V gene: TRBV5-8; CDR3 protein: CASSLEQGAYNEQFF
V gene: TRBV12-3/TRBV12-4; CDR3 protein: CASSPGQGHGYTF
V gene: TRBV3-1/TRBV3-2; CDR3 protein: CASSRRPGQGNEKLFF
V gene: TRBV10-3; CDR3 protein: CAIRDANTGELFF
V gene: TRBV7-9; CDR3 protein: CASSLAPDRERGQFF
V gene: TRBV7-9; CDR3 protein: CASSYQTDTQYF
V gene: TRBV2; CDR3 protein: CASSASGRAEAFF
V gene: TRBV4-3; CDR3 protein: CASSQEPGTTTEAFF
V gene: TRBV2; CDR3 protein: CASTRDIFMNTEAFF
V gene: TRBV7-3; CDR3 protein: CASTLDRDSEQFF
V gene: TRBV6-5; CDR3 protein: CASSGLAGGGDTQYF
V gene: TRBV28; CDR3 protein: CASSFDSSGANVLTF
V gene: TRBV11-2; CDR3 protein: CASSLDTGGVNGYTF
V gene: TRBV7-8; CDR3 protein: CASSAGLAVEQFF
V gene: TRBV9; CDR3 protein: CASSVQGGPLHF
V gene: TRBV5-4; CDR3 protein: CASSLAARYYGYTF
V gene: TRBV6-6; CDR3 protein: CASSYVSSGDNEQFF
V gene: TRBV7-9; CDR3 protein: CASSLADRGGTGELFF
V gene: TRBV7-2; CDR3 protein: CASSLAVRRVDNQPQHF
V gene: TRBV10-3; CDR3 protein: CAISQSTGGTEAFF
V gene: TRBV6-4; CDR3 protein: CASSAQTGGTGELFF
V gene: TRBV7-9; CDR3 protein: CASSSSGDNYGYTF
V gene: TRBV3-1/TRBV3-2; CDR3 protein: CASSRRRAPTTDTQYF
V gene: TRBV3-1/TRBV3-2; CDR3 protein: CASSQDTIQETQYF
V gene: TRBV19; CDR3 protein: CASSIRLAGGSSTDTQYF
V gene: TRBV19; CDR3 protein: CASSAQGSLYEQYF
V gene: TRBV7-9; CDR3 protein: CASSSQTGSQPQHF
V gene: TRBV7-9; CDR3 protein: CASSARDRGATNEKLFF
V gene: TRBV7-3; CDR3 protein: CASSLTGLVNEKLFF
V gene: TRBV19; CDR3 protein: CASSIGVGTEAFF
V gene: TRBV9; CDR3 protein: CASSVGDRVTEAFF
V gene: TRBV7-6; CDR3 protein: CASSQDRGTGELFF
V gene: TRBV7-2; CDR3 protein: CASSILWQGKGYTF
V gene: TRBV11-2; CDR3 protein: CASRPQEVYGYTF